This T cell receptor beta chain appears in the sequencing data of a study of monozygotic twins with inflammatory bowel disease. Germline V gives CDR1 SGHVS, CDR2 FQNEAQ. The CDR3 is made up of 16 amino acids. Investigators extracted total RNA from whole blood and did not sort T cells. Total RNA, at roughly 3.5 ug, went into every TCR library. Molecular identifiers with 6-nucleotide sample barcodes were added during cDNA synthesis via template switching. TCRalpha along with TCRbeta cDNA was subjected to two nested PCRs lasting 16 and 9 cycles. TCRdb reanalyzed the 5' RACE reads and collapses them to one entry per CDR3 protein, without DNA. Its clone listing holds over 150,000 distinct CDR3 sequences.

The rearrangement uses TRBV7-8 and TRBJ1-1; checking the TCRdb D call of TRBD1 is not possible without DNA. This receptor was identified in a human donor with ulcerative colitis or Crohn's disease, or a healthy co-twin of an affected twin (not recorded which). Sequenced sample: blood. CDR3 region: CASSLVAGGRGTEAFF.